This passage covers 17 T cell receptor beta chains from one sample sequenced in a study of cytotoxic CD8 clonotypes in ibrutinib-treated CLL (dated by TCRdb to the early 2020s). To prepare the library, the immunoSEQ multiplex PCR assay was applied. The table was pulled from immuneACCESS by TCRdb, which kept in-frame rearrangements only. Such tables lose some clones; where checked, under half of the loss comes from unresolved V genes, and the rest has no known cause. The sample table shows about 15,000 clones, and around 64% are seen once. About an eighth of the sample is in the top ten clones. The material was PBMCs, obtained before ibrutinib treatment. The receptors derive from a human donor with chronic lymphocytic leukemia.

The chain employs TRBV19 and TRBJ2-7; D perhaps matches TRBD2 (6 bases). Germline V gives CDR1 LNHDA, CDR2 SQIVND (reference sequence). Trimming removed 6 bases from V and 4 bases from J, with 19 bases in between. The CDR3 consists of 15 residues. CDR3 sequence reads: CASSTNSGEIYEQYV. As DNA, the CDR3 is TGTGCCAGTAGCACCAATTCGGGGGAAATATACGAGCAGTACGTC.

About this clone: The same CDR3 also results from other DNA sequences found in this sample. This chain links TRBV28 with TRBJ2-7; D may be TRBD1 (5 bases). Deletions cut 6 bases from V and 1 base from J, with 10 bases between. This CDR3 has 13 residues. Germline V gene lookup returns CDR1 MDHEN and CDR2 SYDVKM. CDR3 sequence reads: CASSIDSSYEQYV. CDR3 sequence (DNA): TGTGCCAGCAGCATAGACAGTTCCTACGAGCAGTACGTC.

This clone was counted only a few times. The chain has TRBV21-1 and TRBJ2-1; TRBD2 is the table's D call, not checked against the DNA. TRBV21-1 is recorded as a pseudogene. The CDR3 is made up of 16 amino acids. The CDR3 sequence is CASSKSSGRSYNEQFF. DNA of the CDR3: TGTGCCAGCAGCAAATCTAGCGGGAGGTCCTACAATGAGCAGTTCTTC.

This sequence joins TRBV2 and TRBJ2-6, with D maybe TRBD2 (5 bases). V lost 4 bases to trimming and J lost 6 bases, with 19 bases between them. Germline CDR1 and CDR2: SNHLY and FYNNEI. CDR3 size: 17 residues. The CDR3 nucleotides read TGTGCCAGCAGTGGAGGGCGGTCCACCTTGAAGGCCAACGTCCTGACTTTC. This translates into CASSGGRSTLKANVLTF.

This rearrangement joins TRBV19 to TRBJ2-1; D is possibly TRBD2 (6 bases). Trimming cost V 3 bases and J 4 bases, with 13 bases left between them. The CDR3 is made up of 15 amino acids. CDR1 is LNHDA, CDR2 SQIVND, per germline (reference sequence). CDR3 in amino acids: CASSITAGGYNEQFF. The CDR3 coding sequence is TGTGCCAGTAGTATCACAGCGGGTGGATACAATGAGCAGTTCTTC.

This clone was observed a few times. The chain combines TRBV4-2 with TRBJ2-5; TRBD2 matches at 12 bases. CDR1 and CDR2 (germline): LGHNA, YNFKEQ. J gave up 3 bases and V 1 base, and 12 bases lay outside the gene matches. The CDR3 is 19 residues long. The CDR3: CASSQAGTSGSGKKETQYF. DNA of the CDR3: TGTGCCAGCAGCCAAGCCGGGACTAGCGGGTCCGGAAAAAAAGAGACCCAGTACTTC.

The V call is TRBV5-1, the J call TRBJ2-1, with D unclear. Germline loops: CDR1 SGHRS, CDR2 YFSETQ. Trimming stripped 2 bases from V and 6 bases from J, with 9 bases between. The length of the CDR3 is 13 residues. For the CDR3, the DNA is TGCGCCAGCAGCTTAGCCAGCGCCAATGAGCAGTTCTTC. This codes for CASSLASANEQFF. The full variable domain, with the rest looked up from reference TRBV5-1 and TRBJ2-1, is KAGVTQTPRYLIKTRGQQVTLSCSPISGHRSVSWYQQTPGQGLQFLFEYFSETQRNKGNFPGRFSGRQFSNSRSEMNVSTLELGDSALYLCASSLASANEQFFGPGTRLTVL.

This chain joins TRBV6-5 and TRBJ1-2; D unresolved. Germline V gives CDR1 MNHEY, CDR2 SVGAGI. The V gene lost 6 bases and the J gene lost 7 bases, with 12 bases spanning the gap. The CDR3 runs 12 residues. CDR3 region: CASSPTGFGYTF. CDR3 DNA: TGTGCCAGCAGCCCAACGGGGTTTGGCTACACCTTC.

The rearrangement joins TRBV29-1 to TRBJ2-1, with 7 bases aligning to TRBD1. Germline trimming cut 3 bases from V and 2 bases from J; bases unmatched to any gene: 7. The CDR3 sequence is 15 residues long. CDR1 is SQVTM, CDR2 ANQGSEA, per germline. The CDR3 coding sequence is TGCAGCGTTGACCCGACCGGGACAGCCTACAATGAGCAGTTCTTC. Amino acid sequence: CSVDPTGTAYNEQFF.

The chain uses TRBV6-5 and TRBJ2-7; D is undetermined. CDR1 is MNHEY, CDR2 SVGAGI, per germline. The CDR3 is made up of 14 amino acids. The V end lost 2 bases, the J end lost 2 bases, and 10 bases lay between the germline ends. CDR3 sequence: CASSYRQSTYEQYF. In DNA form, the CDR3 reads TGTGCCAGCAGTTACAGGCAGTCTACCTACGAGCAGTACTTC.

The chain couples TRBV6-6 to TRBJ1-2; D is undetermined. Germline V gene lookup returns CDR1 MNHNY and CDR2 SVGAGI (reference sequence). The CDR3 spans 14 residues. V was pared by 4 bases and J by 3 bases, with 12 bases between. The CDR3 protein is CASSLSGPYYGYTF. The CDR3 DNA follows: TGTGCCAGCAGTTTATCCGGGCCCTACTATGGCTACACCTTC.

This clone was detected only a few times. The chain couples TRBV5-4 to TRBJ1-2, with D uncertain. The CDR3 totals 12 residues. V lost 0 bases, J lost 5 bases, and 5 bases lay in between. CDR1 is SGHNT, CDR2 YYREEE, per germline (reference sequence). The CDR3 region has the DNA TGTGCCAGCAGCTTGGCCCCGTATGGCTACACCTTC. Translating it yields CASSLAPYGYTF.

V gene TRBV10-3 combines with J gene TRBJ2-7; TRBD2 aligns across 11 bases. V trimming: 3 bases; J trimming: 5 bases; junction bases outside the gene matches: 6. CDR1 is ENHRY, CDR2 SYGVKD, per germline. This CDR3 region has 15 residues. CDR3 in DNA: TGTGCCATCAGTGAACTAGCGGGAGTAGGGGACGAGCAGTACTTC. Translated: CAISELAGVGDEQYF.

This clone was counted only a few times. The chain joins TRBV7-6 to TRBJ2-3; 8 bases fit TRBD2. V was pared by 4 bases and J by 1 base, with 13 bases of the junction left unmatched. This CDR3 is 18 amino acids long. Germline assignment: CDR1 SGHVS and CDR2 FNYEAQ. The CDR3: CASSWAGRASKRTDTQYF. The CDR3 DNA reads as TGTGCCAGCAGCTGGGCCGGGAGGGCCTCAAAACGCACAGATACGCAGTATTTT.

V gene TRBV5-1 combines with J gene TRBJ2-5; TRBD2 agrees at 11 bases. The CDR3 runs to 17 residues. Germline V gives CDR1 SGHRS, CDR2 YFSETQ. The junction had 10 bases not matched to a gene; V was cut back by 3 bases and J by 3 bases. This CDR3 reads CASSSDPSGGLKETQYF. The CDR3 bases are TGCGCCAGCAGCTCAGACCCTAGCGGGGGGTTGAAAGAGACCCAGTACTTC.

By proportion, this clone is medium-sized. This rearrangement joins TRBV11-3 to TRBJ1-1; D is undetermined. Trimming took off 0 bases at V and 11 bases at J, with 13 bases between the two ends. Germline loops: CDR1 SGHNT, CDR2 YENEEA. This CDR3 region has 13 residues. CDR3 DNA: TGTGCCAGCAGCTTAGATCCCGGTGGAAGGGCTTTCTTT. Amino acid sequence: CASSLDPGGRAFF.

This clone is medium-sized within its sample. The chain couples TRBV18 to TRBJ2-7; D unclear. Per the germline V gene, CDR1 is KGHSH and CDR2 is LQKENI. V gave up 1 base and J gave up 3 bases, with 10 bases separating them. The CDR3 covers 14 residues. CDR3 in amino acids: CASSPQGWDYEQYF. In nucleotides, the CDR3 is TGTGCCAGCTCACCACAGGGATGGGACTACGAGCAGTACTTC.